The next 29 T cell receptor beta chains were all read from a single sample in a study of T-cell reconstitution after alpha-beta-depleted transplantation in children. TCRbeta library construction was performed incorporating unique molecular identifiers. Each CDR3 protein gets one entry after TCRdb re-called the PCR reads with MiXCR. The data hold some 600,000 distinct CDR3 sequences, with roughly 17% observed a single time. Sequences were derived from PBMCs from the stem cell graft donor, sampled from the stem cell graft. These receptor sequences come from a human donor who donated a stem cell graft to a child with acute myeloid leukemia.

The chain employs TRBV4-1 and TRBJ2-5; D may be TRBD1 (5 bases). The CDR3 runs 12 residues. The V end was cut by 7 bases, the J end by 3 bases, with 9 bases between. Germline assignment: CDR1 MGHRA and CDR2 YSYEKL. CDR3 protein: CASIGREETQYF. The CDR3, as DNA: TGCGCCAGCATTGGCAGGGAAGAGACCCAGTACTTC.

In this sample, this clonotype turned up a few times. This chain links TRBV6-5 with TRBJ2-5, with 12 bases fitting TRBD2. This CDR3 region has 16 residues. The V gene end was trimmed by 4 bases and the J gene end by 3 bases; junction bases not matched to a gene: 6. In germline, CDR1 is MNHEY, CDR2 SVGAGI. The CDR3 sequence: CASSFGLAGPKETQYF. CDR3 DNA sequence: TGTGCCAGCAGTTTCGGACTAGCGGGACCCAAAGAGACCCAGTACTTC.

Many counts were recorded for this clonotype. The chain employs TRBV20-1 and TRBJ2-3; 8 positions agree with TRBD1. This CDR3 region has 13 residues. Trimming at V came to 5 bases and at J to 3 bases, leaving 4 bases not matched to a gene. Germline V gene data show CDR1 as DFQATT and CDR2 as SNEGSKA (reference sequence). CDR3 nucleotide sequence: TGCAGTGCTGACGGGACAGGTACAGATACGCAGTATTTT. Its protein product is CSADGTGTDTQYF.

The table lists this clonotype with a few counts. This chain uses TRBV7-8 with TRBJ1-5; no clear D. Germline lookup yields CDR1 SGHVS and CDR2 FQNEAQ. Trimming removed 1 base at V and 1 base at J, with 11 bases between. The CDR3 loop spans 16 amino acids. The CDR3 here is CASSLGGFVSNQPQHF. Here the CDR3 DNA reads TGTGCCAGCAGCTTAGGAGGCTTCGTAAGCAATCAGCCCCAGCATTTT.

This clonotype was picked up a small number of times. The rearrangement uses TRBV2 and TRBJ2-2, with TRBD2 identical over 8 bases. This CDR3 is 15 amino acids long. Germline CDR1 SNHLY, CDR2 FYNNEI. Trimming cost V 4 bases and J 4 bases; bases outside gene matches: 5. The DNA for the CDR3 is TGTGCCAGCAGTGGAGGTAGCGGGGCCACCGGGGAGCTGTTTTTT. It codes for CASSGGSGATGELFF. Together with reference TRBV2 and TRBJ2-2, the CDR3 gives the full variable domain: EPEVTQTPSHQVTQMGQEVILRCVPISNHLYFYWYRQILGQKVEFLVSFYNNEISEKSEIFDDQFSVERPDGSNFTLKIRSTKLEDSAMYFCASSGGSGATGELFFGEGSRLTVL.

This clonotype has a count of ten or more. The chain recombines TRBV7-2 with TRBJ1-3; D is uncertain. The CDR3 spans 14 residues. Trimming removed 5 bases from V and 4 bases from J, with 12 bases in between. Germline V lookup: CDR1 SGHTA, CDR2 FQGNSA. The CDR3 protein is CASSPPGLGNTIYF. In nucleotides, the CDR3 is TGTGCCAGCAGCCCGCCGGGCCTCGGAAACACCATATATTTT.

This chain links TRBV29-1 with TRBJ1-6, with 8 bases matching TRBD1. V gave up 5 bases and J gave up 8 bases; unmatched junction bases: 5. The CDR3 spans 13 residues. Germline loops: CDR1 SQVTM, CDR2 ANQGSEA. CDR3 protein: CSVTGGGDSPLHF. The CDR3 DNA follows: TGCAGCGTTACAGGGGGTGGCGATTCACCCCTCCACTTT.

This clonotype was recorded many times. This chain connects TRBV7-2 to TRBJ1-5, with TRBD1 as a possible D gene (5 bases). The germline V and J ends were trimmed by 4 bases and 2 bases, with 12 bases remaining between them. In germline, CDR1 is SGHTA, CDR2 FQGNSA. CDR3 length: 15 residues. CDR3 in amino acids: CASSSQGRGNQPQHF. The CDR3 DNA sequence: TGTGCCAGCAGCTCTCAGGGTCGAGGCAATCAGCCCCAGCATTTT.

The chain uses TRBV7-3 and TRBJ1-3; D unclear. The CDR3 has 15 residues. Trimming pared 1 base from V and 0 bases from J, leaving 7 bases between. The germline gives CDR1 SGHTA, CDR2 FQGTGA. The CDR3 nucleotides read TGTGCCAGCAGCTTAAATCCGGGCTCTGGAAACACCATATATTTT. Residues: CASSLNPGSGNTIYF. The whole variable domain, remainder taken from reference TRBV7-3 and TRBJ1-3, is GAGVSQTPSNKVTEKGKYVELRCDPISGHTALYWYRQSLGQGPEFLIYFQGTGAADDSGLPNDRFFAVRPEGSVSTLKIQRTERGDSAVYLCASSLNPGSGNTIYFGEGSWLTVV.

The V and J genes are TRBV12-3 or TRBV12-4 and TRBJ2-1; TRBD1 matches at 9 bases. V was pared by 4 bases and J by 0 bases, with 7 bases of the junction left unmatched. The CDR3 is 17 residues long. CDR3 bases: TGTGCCAGCAGTTACCGGGACAGGGTTGGCTCCTACAATGAGCAGTTCTTC. It codes for CASSYRDRVGSYNEQFF.

This clonotype appeared a few times. This chain uses TRBV11-2 with TRBJ1-1; TRBD1 matches 9 bases. V lost 0 bases to trimming and J lost 1 base; unmatched junction nucleotides: 9. The CDR3 length is 18 residues. The V gene's germline CDR1 is SGHAT and CDR2 FQNNGV. Written as DNA, the CDR3 is TGTGCCAGCAGCTTAGACAAAGCTGGGACAGGGCCGAACACTGAAGCTTTCTTT. Translation gives CASSLDKAGTGPNTEAFF.

The chain links TRBV29-1 to TRBJ2-4; D remains unclear. The CDR3 is 16 residues long. Germline V CDR1 and CDR2: SQVTM, ANQGSEA. The V gene lost 3 bases and the J gene lost 0 bases, with 15 bases spanning the gap. The CDR3 sequence is CSVDRSASAAKNIQYF. The CDR3 nucleotides read TGCAGCGTTGATCGCTCCGCCTCCGCAGCCAAAAACATTCAGTACTTC.

This clonotype came up a few times. The V gene is TRBV7-7, the J gene TRBJ2-7; tentatively, D is TRBD1 (5 bases). Germline V gene sequence: CDR1 SSHAT, CDR2 FNYEAQ (reference sequence). V lost 5 bases and J lost 0, with 11 bases in between. This CDR3 spans 14 amino acids. DNA for the CDR3: TGTGCCAGCAGCCCGACAGCCCTCTCCTACGAGCAGTACTTC. It encodes CASSPTALSYEQYF.

The chain employs TRBV5-1 and TRBJ2-5; 7 bases align to TRBD1. The germline gives CDR1 SGHRS, CDR2 YFSETQ. The CDR3 contains 17 residues. V shed 2 bases and J 2 bases; nucleotides not matched to a gene: 12. The CDR3 sequence is CASSLTGEPWFQETQYF. In nucleotides, the CDR3 is TGCGCCAGCAGCTTAACAGGGGAACCCTGGTTTCAAGAGACCCAGTACTTC.

This clonotype showed up many times. The rearrangement joins TRBV24-1 to TRBJ2-1; tentative D call: TRBD1 (6 bases). V was pared by 3 bases and J by 2 bases, with 13 bases between. The germline gives CDR1 KGHDR, CDR2 SFDVKD. The CDR3 consists of 16 residues. The CDR3 bases are TGTGCCACCAGTGATGCGAAAGGGGGTACCTACAATGAGCAGTTCTTC. Its translation: CATSDAKGGTYNEQFF.

The J gene is TRBJ2-5, the V gene TRBV7-8, with 9 bases matching TRBD2. The CDR3 spans 18 residues. CDR1 and CDR2 from the germline V gene are SGHVS and FQNEAQ. V lost 11 bases and J lost 1; bases outside the gene matches: 20. The CDR3 DNA sequence: TGTGCCGCGCACGGGGGCGGGGGGGTGTTTTTGGGCCAAGAGACCCAGTACTTC. It specifies CAAHGGGGVFLGQETQYF.

This clonotype was found many times. The V and J genes are TRBV29-1 and TRBJ2-1; D may match TRBD1 or TRBD2 (5 bases each). CDR3 size: 20 residues. Germline V gives CDR1 SQVTM, CDR2 ANQGSEA. Trimming pared 1 base from V and 6 bases from J, leaving 31 bases between. CDR3 sequence: CSVEVGWGRQSTVLRNEQFF. As DNA, the CDR3 is TGCAGCGTTGAAGTGGGATGGGGACGCCAATCCACTGTACTACGCAATGAGCAGTTCTTC.

This clonotype was found a few times. The chain carries TRBV20-1 and TRBJ2-1; D tentatively fits TRBD1 or TRBD2 (5 bases each). CDR1 is DFQATT, CDR2 SNEGSKA, per germline (reference sequence). Trimming stripped 3 bases from V and 4 bases from J, with 16 bases between. The CDR3 consists of 15 residues. Here the CDR3 DNA reads TGCAGTGCTAGGGACTTTGGGACCGAGTACAATGAGCAGTTCTTC. Amino acids: CSARDFGTEYNEQFF.

The chain recombines TRBV20-1 with TRBJ2-3; a weak D match, TRBD1 (5 bases). V was cut by 5 bases and J by 2 bases, with 8 bases left in between. The CDR3 runs 12 residues. CDR1 and CDR2 from the germline V gene are DFQATT and SNEGSKA (reference sequence). The CDR3 nucleotides read TGCAGTGCTGGGGCCCACACAGATACGCAGTATTTT. Encoded protein: CSAGAHTDTQYF.

Comments on this clonotype: A much larger clonotype is one base distant, so this may be a read error. The chain has TRBV20-1 and TRBJ2-7; tentatively, D is TRBD2 (6 bases). Germline V gene sequence: CDR1 DFQATT, CDR2 SNEGSKA (reference sequence). The CDR3 totals 13 residues. Trimming removed 7 bases at V and 2 bases at J, with 15 bases between. CDR3 DNA sequence: TGCAGTGATAGGGAGGAGTTGGCCTACGAGCAGTACTTC. Protein product: CSDREELAYEQYF.

Many counts were recorded for this clonotype. V is TRBV20-1 and J is TRBJ2-3; 11 nucleotides align to TRBD2. This CDR3 has 15 residues. Trimming removed 4 bases from V and 3 bases from J; junction bases left unmatched: 6. Germline loops: CDR1 DFQATT, CDR2 SNEGSKA (reference sequence). The CDR3, as DNA: TGCAGTGCTAATAGCGGGGGGGCCTCGACAGATACGCAGTATTTT. This translates into CSANSGGASTDTQYF.

This clonotype was counted only a few times. V gene TRBV6-1 combines with J gene TRBJ1-5; the D gene is possibly TRBD1 (6 bases). CDR1 MNHNS and CDR2 SASEGT come from the germline V gene. Trimming left V 4 bases short and J 5 bases short, with 18 bases between. The CDR3 covers 16 residues. CDR3 residues: CASSVRFRGGDQPQHF. Written as DNA, the CDR3 is TGTGCCAGCAGTGTACGCTTTAGGGGGGGCGATCAGCCCCAGCATTTT.

This clonotype was seen many times. The chain has TRBV20-1 and TRBJ2-5, with D perhaps matching TRBD2 (6 bases). With 0 bases removed from V and 2 bases from J, the gap between germline ends came to 16 bases. Germline CDR1 is DFQATT and CDR2 is SNEGSKA (reference sequence). The CDR3 runs 16 residues. CDR3 in DNA: TGCAGTGCTAGAGATCCCCTAGCGATTCCGCAAGAGACCCAGTACTTC. Its translation is CSARDPLAIPQETQYF.

This clonotype was recorded at least ten times. The V gene is TRBV29-1, the J gene TRBJ1-2; TRBD1 aligns across 8 bases. Germline V CDR1 and CDR2: SQVTM, ANQGSEA. The V and J ends lost 3 bases and 8 bases, in that order; junction bases with no gene match: 5. This CDR3 spans 12 amino acids. The CDR3 region is CSVEGTGSGYTF. DNA for the CDR3: TGCAGCGTTGAGGGGACAGGCAGCGGCTACACCTTC.

The chain recombines TRBV7-2 with TRBJ2-5, with D possibly TRBD1 on 6 matching bases. Germline V gives CDR1 SGHTA, CDR2 FQGNSA. CDR3 length equals 14 residues. V shed 5 bases and J shed 3 bases, with 13 bases lying between them. The CDR3 nucleotides are TGTGCCAGCAGCCCCTCAGGACAGAAAGAGACCCAGTACTTC. Protein sequence: CASSPSGQKETQYF.

This clonotype has more than one count but fewer than ten. The V gene is TRBV27, the J gene TRBJ2-1; 7 nucleotides line up with TRBD2. This CDR3 is built from 15 residues. CDR1 and CDR2 from the germline V gene are MNHEY and SMNVEV (reference sequence). The junction had 3 bases not matched to a gene; V was cut back by 2 bases and J by 2 bases. As DNA, the CDR3 is TGTGCCAGCAGTTTAGCGGGGGTTGCCTACAATGAGCAGTTCTTC. Translating it yields CASSLAGVAYNEQFF.

This clonotype was seen repeatedly, ten times or more. The chain has TRBV10-3 and TRBJ1-4; D might be TRBD1 (5 bases). This CDR3 region has 13 residues. V lost 9 bases and J 4 bases, leaving 12 bases between the germline ends. The germline CDR1 and CDR2 sequences are ENHRY and SYGVKD. The CDR3, as DNA: TGTGCCATAGGGGCAGGGCTTAATGAAAAACTGTTTTTT. Protein: CAIGAGLNEKLFF.

This clonotype was recorded at least ten times. The rearrangement uses TRBV29-1 and TRBJ2-3, with 9 positions matching TRBD2. V shed 1 base, J shed 6 bases, and the junction held 5 bases outside the gene matches. Germline assignment: CDR1 SQVTM and CDR2 ANQGSEA. This CDR3 region has 14 residues. The CDR3 coding sequence is TGCAGCGTTGAAGCTAGCGGGGACTGGGATACGCAGTATTTT. It codes for CSVEASGDWDTQYF.

Ten or more counts support this clonotype. The chain links TRBV20-1 to TRBJ2-1; TRBD2 agrees at 13 bases. Germline values: CDR1 DFQATT, CDR2 SNEGSKA (reference sequence). V gave up 3 bases and J gave up 8 bases; unmatched junction bases: 10. This CDR3 has 16 residues. In DNA, the CDR3 is TGCAGTGCTAGTTCCCCGACTAGCGGGGGGAGCGATGAGCAGTTCTTC. Its translation: CSASSPTSGGSDEQFF.